What follows is one TCR beta chain and its context. This clone was picked up one time. Which antigen it targets is not known. Nothing much larger sits one base from this clone, and base qualities are not available. The data originate from a study of T cell responses to AZD1222 COVID-19 vaccine (dated by TCRdb to the early 2020s). About the full investigation: A total of approximately 250 trial participants underwent TCR sequencing, of whom 207 had received two doses of AZD1222 and 26 had received two doses of the MenACWY control vaccine. Trial participants were enrolled by age into 18-55, 56-69 and 70-plus year subgroups, with roughly 160, 29 and 62 TCR-sequenced participants respectively. Overall results and qualifications from the work: No day 14 peak-response samples were available, so repertoires were characterized only after the peak T cell response. After two AZD1222 doses, spike-specific TCR breadth and depth were significantly higher than at day 0 and than in MenACWY recipients. In the small 56-69-year group, the increase in depth fell short of significance, most likely because of low power. Conclusions about previously exposed vaccinees are limited because only a handful of AZD1222 recipients were SARS-CoV-2 seropositive at baseline. Participants were mostly white British, with more females than males. The authors suggested clonal diversity may have been underestimated. The whole spike protein was spanned by vaccine-associated CD4 TCRs, and dominant responses were seen in regions 160-218 and 743-854. Reportedly, close to half of the unique spike-specific TCRs recognized epitopes lying outside the regions that are mutated in the B.1.351 and B.1.1.7 variants.

This sample's time point label indicates: about 28 days (+/-7) after the second vaccine dose. AZD1222 recipients whose second dose came at about 4 weeks and those whose second dose came at about 12 weeks were combined into one group, since spike-specific TCR depth and breadth did not differ between the two schedules. Vaccinee samples came from UK trials COV001 and COV002, including a single-blind randomized controlled phase 2/3 trial of AZD1222 (ChAdOx1 nCoV-19) in healthy adults. Trial participant PBMC samples were collected at day 0 and day 28 after the second dose for TCRbeta chain sequencing. The CDR3 holds 14 amino acids from the cysteine to the phenylalanine. Only CDR3 DNA is held: 42 bases, read in frame from base 1. The germline V end is reduced by 6 bases and the J end by 7 bases; junction bases left unmatched: 8. Based on the germline V gene, the CDR1 and CDR2 sequences are MNHEY and SVGAGI.

The CDR3 regions of human TCRbeta chains were analyzed by immunosequencing. As for the authors' bioinformatics: TCRs in the repertoires were compared against a reference library of SARS-CoV-2-specific TCRs that had been generated with the MIRA antigen-specificity platform. Breadth was defined as the fraction of unique TCRs that were SARS-CoV-2-associated. Depth was defined as the fraction of total T cells that were SARS-CoV-2-associated. Using the MIRA data, each spike-specific TCR was assigned both to the spike region to which the TCR was reactive and to a CD4 or CD8 class. Log10-transformed breadth and depth values were compared by one-way ANOVA with Sidak's multiple comparisons tests. TCRdb re-hosts the immuneACCESS table, in-frame sequences only. Its copies lack some clones; in the studies checked, an unresolved V gene accounts for under half of them, and the cause for the rest is not known. V, J and clone size derive from that table, while D and trimming were established from the DNA sequence. The sample table records roughly 120,000 clones; more than 70% of these occur just once. Clones ranked in the top ten supply 17% of the sample.

Rearrangement joined TRBV6-5 to TRBJ1-4; 7 nucleotides in the junction match TRBD1. The sequencing here drew on peripheral blood, taken 28 days after the second AZD1222 dose. This clonotype originated in an adult who received the AZD1222 COVID-19 vaccine. The base sequence is TGTGCCAGCAGCCGACAGGGTGGGAGTGAAAAACTGTTTTTT. This codes for CASSRQGGSEKLFF.